The text below deals with one TCR beta chain. Its specificity is not known. The naive CD8 population came from CD45RO-negative cells selected for CCR7, without terminally differentiated effector memory CD45RA+ cells. The sample is drawn from a study of shared clonotypes between healthy human individuals. In the study's own analysis: Because ImmunoSEQ provided only junction sequences with no quality scores, the filtering differed. Using immunoSEQ multiplex PCR, the repertoire was profiled, and TCRdb retains in-frame clones only, with some absent. The V and J calls and the clone size are those of that table, but D and trimming were determined from the DNA. This sample carries hundreds of thousands of clones, about 91% of them seen once, and the ten largest clones take 24%. This CDR3 has 12 amino acids. The V gene lost 7 bases and the J gene lost 0 bases, with 3 bases spanning the gap. Germline CDR1 reads MGHDK; CDR2 reads SYGVNS.

Overall study results and limits: Larger estimated richness was generally seen in naive subsets than in memory subsets.

The TCR originated in a man aged 25 to 45 in good health. The sample consisted of naive CD8+ T cells sorted from blood. The rearrangement uses TRBV25-1 and TRBJ1-4; D not resolved. The CDR3 sequence: CASTTTNEKLFF. The CDR3 DNA is TGTGCCAGCACAACAACTAATGAAAAACTGTTTTTT.